This passage covers 25 T cell receptor beta chains from one sample sequenced in a study of blood T cell repertoires in COVID-19. The repertoire was sequenced with immunoSEQ multiplex PCR; TCRdb's copy has only in-frame clones and lacks some. This table holds hundreds of thousands of clones, 75% to 90% found once. Sequencing was performed on peripheral blood. These receptors originate from a woman younger than 45 who had recovered from COVID-19.

The V gene is TRBV7-7, the J gene TRBJ2-5, with TRBD2 matching 8 bases. CDR1 is SSHAT and CDR2 is FNYEAQ in the germline V gene (reference sequence). The CDR3 totals 14 residues. CDR3 nucleotides: TGTGCTAGCGGACCGGGGGGGGGCGAAGAGACCCAGTACTTC. It specifies CASGPGGGEETQYF.

The chain is built from TRBV19 and TRBJ2-5, with 16 bases that match TRBD2. Trimming at V came to 2 bases and at J to 2 bases, leaving 2 bases not matched to a gene. This CDR3 is built from 17 residues. Germline-derived CDR1 and CDR2 are LNHDA and SQIVND (reference sequence). The CDR3 bases are TGTGCCAGTAGTATACCGGGACTAGCGGGGGGGCAAGAGACCCAGTACTTC. It encodes CASSIPGLAGGQETQYF.

The chain employs TRBV7-3 and TRBJ2-3; a weak D match, TRBD1 (6 bases). Between the trimmed V and J ends, which lost 4 bases and 4 bases, there was a span of 12 bases. CDR3 length equals 14 residues. CDR1 is SGHTA and CDR2 is FQGTGA in the germline V gene. This CDR3 reads CASSSQGPPDTQYF. CDR3 nucleotides: TGTGCCAGCAGCTCCCAGGGGCCCCCAGATACGCAGTATTTT.

The chain carries TRBV5-4 and TRBJ2-7; 7 bases agree with TRBD2. The germline gives CDR1 SGHNT, CDR2 YYREEE (reference sequence). CDR3 length equals 14 residues. Germline trimming cut 4 bases from V and 2 bases from J; bases unmatched to any gene: 6. Here the CDR3 DNA reads TGTGCCAGCAGCGTGCCGGGAGGAGCCTACGAGCAGTACTTC. It translates to CASSVPGGAYEQYF.

The DNA for the CDR3 is TGCGCCAGCAGCTTGGATCGTCTGGGCAGCACGCCCCTCCACTTT. Translation: CASSLDRLGSTPLHF. The chain uses TRBV5-1 and TRBJ1-6; no reliable D call. The CDR3 is made up of 15 amino acids. The germline V gene encodes CDR1 SGHRS and CDR2 YFSETQ. Trimming took 0 bases from V and 13 from J, leaving 17 bases between them.

V usage is TRBV5-1 and J usage is TRBJ2-5, with TRBD1 matching 8 bases. This CDR3 comprises 17 residues. V was clipped by 3 bases and J by 1 base; unmatched bases: 11. Germline assignment: CDR1 SGHRS and CDR2 YFSETQ. CDR3 nucleotides: TGCGCCAGCAGCTATTCCCCCACAACAGGGGGCCAAGAGACCCAGTACTTC. This encodes CASSYSPTTGGQETQYF.

The genes are TRBV3-1 (or the pseudogene TRBV3-2) and TRBJ2-7; tentatively, D is TRBD2 (6 bases). CDR3 length: 12 residues. Germline V gene lookup returns CDR1 LGHDT and CDR2 YNNKEL (reference sequence). V was pared by 5 bases and J by 7 bases, with 12 bases between. The DNA for the CDR3 is TGTGCCAGCAGCGTCGGGGGTATGGAGCAGTACTTC. Translated: CASSVGGMEQYF.

CDR3 region: CACDRDGQPQHF. The CDR3 region has the DNA TGTGCCTGCGACAGGGACGGACAGCCCCAGCATTTT. The V call is TRBV30, the J call TRBJ1-5, with 7 bases that match TRBD1. Germline lookup yields CDR1 GTSNPN and CDR2 SVGIG (reference sequence). The V segment lost 6 bases and the J segment 7 bases; nucleotides outside the gene matches: 6. This CDR3 contains 12 residues.

V and J are TRBV25-1 and TRBJ1-2; 7 nucleotides align to TRBD1. The CDR3 totals 16 residues. The germline V gene encodes CDR1 MGHDK and CDR2 SYGVNS. Trimming took 3 bases from V and 0 from J; bases not matched to a gene: 7. CDR3 sequence: CASSDFGQASNYGYTF. As DNA, the CDR3 is TGTGCCAGCAGTGACTTCGGACAGGCTTCTAACTATGGCTACACCTTC.

The genes are TRBV29-1 and TRBJ1-2, with a possible D match to TRBD1 (5 bases). From germline, CDR1 is SQVTM and CDR2 ANQGSEA. CDR3 size: 14 residues. The ends were cut back, 0 bases at V and 4 bases at J, with 12 bases in the middle. The chain's CDR3 is CSVEDRQGGYGYTF. CDR3 sequence (DNA): TGCAGCGTTGAAGATCGGCAGGGTGGCTATGGCTACACCTTC.

This clone was seen a few times. V gene TRBV7-9 combines with J gene TRBJ2-2; no clear D gene. In germline, CDR1 is SEHNR, CDR2 FQNEAQ (reference sequence). Trimming removed 4 bases at V and 7 bases at J, with 13 bases between. CDR3 length: 14 residues. CDR3 nucleotide sequence: TGTGCCAGCAGCTATCAACTCTTCAACGGGGAGCTGTTTTTT. Translation: CASSYQLFNGELFF.

The V and J genes are TRBV19 and TRBJ1-1, with 10 bases identical to TRBD1. Germline CDR1 reads LNHDA; CDR2 reads SQIVND (reference sequence). The V gene end was trimmed by 5 bases and the J gene end by 1 base; junction bases not matched to a gene: 4. There are 15 residues in the CDR3. CDR3 nucleotides: TGTGCCAGTAGTGTTCGGACAGGGGGGAACACTGAAGCTTTCTTT. It translates to CASSVRTGGNTEAFF. Based on the CDR3 plus reference TRBV19 and TRBJ1-1, the full variable domain is DGGITQSPKYLFRKEGQNVTLSCEQNLNHDAMYWYRQDPGQGLRLIYYSQIVNDFQKGDIAEGYSVSREKKESFPLTVTSAQKNPTAFYLCASSVRTGGNTEAFFGQGTRLTVV.

The chain uses TRBV5-1 and TRBJ1-4; 11 bases agree with TRBD1. The CDR3 is made up of 15 amino acids. The V gene's germline CDR1 is SGHRS and CDR2 YFSETQ. With 3 bases clipped from V and 5 bases from J, the junction kept 3 bases outside the gene matches. The CDR3 is CASSWTGGQNEKLFF. The DNA of the CDR3 is TGCGCCAGCAGCTGGACAGGGGGCCAAAATGAAAAACTGTTTTTT.

The chain employs TRBV12-1 and TRBJ1-3; TRBD1 is taken as the D call from the table, unchecked against the DNA. TRBV12-1 is reported as a pseudogene. The CDR3 is 13 amino acids. CDR3 sequence reads: CASSQRTANTIYF. CDR3 coding DNA: TGTGCCAGCAGTCAAAGGACAGCAAACACCATATATTTT.

This chain joins TRBV6-2 or TRBV6-3 and TRBJ2-1, with 8 bases that match TRBD2. The germline CDR1 and CDR2 sequences are MNHEY and SVGEGT. The CDR3 sequence is 17 residues long. The ends lost 0 bases at V and 5 bases at J; junction bases unmatched: 9. Here the CDR3 reads CASSYSFLAGTDNEQFF. In DNA form, the CDR3 reads TGTGCCAGCAGTTACTCATTTTTAGCGGGGACGGACAATGAGCAGTTCTTC.

The CDR3 spells CAGTQGLSVKLFF. The CDR3 region has the DNA TGTGCCGGGACACAGGGTCTAAGTGTAAAACTGTTTTTT. The rearrangement joins TRBV27 to TRBJ1-4, with D possibly matching TRBD1 (6 bases). Trimming removed 11 bases from V and 10 bases from J, with 20 bases in between. The CDR3 loop spans 13 amino acids. CDR1 and CDR2 (germline): MNHEY, SMNVEV (reference sequence).

This clone was observed a few times. This chain joins TRBV2 and TRBJ2-1; 11 bases are shared with TRBD2. Germline trimming cut 6 bases from V and 10 bases from J; bases unmatched to any gene: 2. The length of the CDR3 is 12 residues. Looked up from germline, CDR1 is SNHLY and CDR2 is FYNNEI. The CDR3 protein is CASSRLAGEQFF. The CDR3 DNA reads TGTGCCAGCAGCCGACTAGCGGGGGAGCAGTTCTTC.

This rearrangement joins TRBV19 to TRBJ1-2, with 9 bases aligning to TRBD1. The V gene end was trimmed by 1 base and the J gene end by 6 bases; junction bases not matched to a gene: 12. Germline V gene lookup returns CDR1 LNHDA and CDR2 SQIVND (reference sequence). This CDR3 has 17 amino acids. The CDR3 here is CASSIGVPDWTGDGYTF. For the CDR3, the DNA is TGTGCCAGTAGTATAGGCGTCCCCGATTGGACAGGGGATGGCTACACCTTC.

V usage is TRBV4-3 and J usage is TRBJ2-1; D is possibly TRBD2 (6 bases). The CDR3 runs 15 residues. The V end was cut by 1 base, the J end by 6 bases, with 13 bases between. Looked up from germline, CDR1 is LGHNA and CDR2 is YSLEER. This chain's CDR3 is CASSQVSGVLNEQFF. The CDR3 region has the DNA TGCGCCAGCAGCCAAGTATCGGGAGTTCTCAATGAGCAGTTCTTC.

The chain has TRBV19 and TRBJ1-5, with 8 bases lining up with TRBD1. The CDR3 is 15 amino acids. Germline-derived CDR1 and CDR2 are LNHDA and SQIVND (reference sequence). V shed 1 base, J shed 6 bases, and the junction held 5 bases outside the gene matches. CDR3 residues: CASSIGWTGRQPQHF. The CDR3 bases are TGTGCCAGTAGTATAGGGTGGACAGGGCGTCAGCCCCAGCATTTT. The complete variable domain, with remaining parts taken from reference TRBV19 and TRBJ1-5, reads DGGITQSPKYLFRKEGQNVTLSCEQNLNHDAMYWYRQDPGQGLRLIYYSQIVNDFQKGDIAEGYSVSREKKESFPLTVTSAQKNPTAFYLCASSIGWTGRQPQHFGDGTRLSIL.

Concerning this clone: The germline gene is not matched at one end of the junction; a read error may be the cause. The chain carries TRBV27 and TRBJ1-1, with 8 positions matching TRBD1. The length of the CDR3 is 14 residues. The germline gives CDR1 MNHEY, CDR2 SMNVEV (reference sequence). The CDR3 sequence is CASSPRTGNPEAFF. The CDR3 DNA reads as TGTGCCAGCAGTCCCCGGACAGGGAACCCTGAAGCTTTCTTT.

The chain employs TRBV5-1 and TRBJ2-5; D is ambiguous. V was cut by 0 bases and J by 5 bases, with 8 bases left in between. The CDR3 is 13 residues long. CDR1 SGHRS and CDR2 YFSETQ come from the germline V gene. The CDR3 DNA reads as TGCGCCAGCAGCTTGGGGTCTAAGGAGACCCAGTACTTC. Its protein is CASSLGSKETQYF.

This clone was seen a single time. The rearrangement joins TRBV28 to TRBJ1-6; possible D gene TRBD1, 5 bases. Germline CDR1 and CDR2: MDHEN and SYDVKM. Trimming pared 3 bases from V and 8 bases from J, leaving 17 bases between. The CDR3 is made up of 16 amino acids. The CDR3 region has the DNA TGTGCCAGCAGTTTCTCCCCTTCAGGGTTGGATTCACCCCTCCACTTT. Its translation is CASSFSPSGLDSPLHF.

The chain carries TRBV4-1 and TRBJ2-2, with D unresolved. In germline, CDR1 is MGHRA, CDR2 YSYEKL. Between the trimmed V and J ends, which lost 5 bases and 7 bases, there was a span of 5 bases. The CDR3 sequence is 11 residues long. This chain's CDR3 is CASSVGGELFF. The CDR3 nucleotides are TGCGCCAGCAGCGTCGGCGGGGAGCTGTTTTTT.

A few counts support this clone. The genes are TRBV11-2 and TRBJ1-6, with TRBD1 matching over 9 bases. The CDR3 spans 14 residues. The J segment lost 7 bases and the V segment lost 5 bases, leaving 3 bases of the junction unmatched. In germline, CDR1 is SGHAT, CDR2 FQNNGV. The CDR3 DNA reads as TGTGCCAGCAGCCCGGACAGGGGCAATTCACCCCTCCACTTT. It translates to CASSPDRGNSPLHF.